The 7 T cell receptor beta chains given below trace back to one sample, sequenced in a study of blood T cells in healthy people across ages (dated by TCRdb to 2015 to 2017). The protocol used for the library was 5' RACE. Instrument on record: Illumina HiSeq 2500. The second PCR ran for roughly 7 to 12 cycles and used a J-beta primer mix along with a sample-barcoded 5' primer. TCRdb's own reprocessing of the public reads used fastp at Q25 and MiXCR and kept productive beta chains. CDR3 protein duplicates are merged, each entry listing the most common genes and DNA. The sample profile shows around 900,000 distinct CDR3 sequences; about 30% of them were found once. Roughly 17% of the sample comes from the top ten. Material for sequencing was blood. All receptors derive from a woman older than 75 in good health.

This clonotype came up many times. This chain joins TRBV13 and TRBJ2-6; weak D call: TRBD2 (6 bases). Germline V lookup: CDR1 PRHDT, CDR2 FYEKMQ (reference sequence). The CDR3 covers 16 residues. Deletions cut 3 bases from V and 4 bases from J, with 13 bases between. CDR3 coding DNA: TGTGCCAGCAGCTTCGGAGGGTCCTCCGGGGCCAACGTCCTGACTTTC. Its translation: CASSFGGSSGANVLTF.

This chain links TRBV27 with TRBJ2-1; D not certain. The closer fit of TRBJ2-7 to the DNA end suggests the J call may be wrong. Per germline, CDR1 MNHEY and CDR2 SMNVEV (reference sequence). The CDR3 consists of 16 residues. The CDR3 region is CASSNLPRSPYNEQYF. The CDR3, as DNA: TGTGCCAGCAGCAACCTTCCGAGGTCCCCCTACAATGAGCAGTACTTC.

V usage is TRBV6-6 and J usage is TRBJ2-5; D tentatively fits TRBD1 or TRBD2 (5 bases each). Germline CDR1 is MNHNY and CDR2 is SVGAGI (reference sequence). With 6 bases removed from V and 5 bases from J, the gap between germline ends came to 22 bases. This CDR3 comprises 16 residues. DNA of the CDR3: TGTGCCAGCAGCCATGCAACCGGGACCTGGAGGGAGACCCAGTACTTC. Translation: CASSHATGTWRETQYF.

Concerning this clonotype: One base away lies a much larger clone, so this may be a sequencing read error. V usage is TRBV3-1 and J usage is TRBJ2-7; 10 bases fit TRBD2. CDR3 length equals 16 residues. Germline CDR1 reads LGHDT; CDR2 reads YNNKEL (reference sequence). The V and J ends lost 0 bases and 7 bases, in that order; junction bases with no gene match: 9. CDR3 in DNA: TGTGCCAGCAGCCAAGAGGTGCTAGCGGGAGACAATGAGCAGTACTTC. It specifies CASSQEVLAGDNEQYF.

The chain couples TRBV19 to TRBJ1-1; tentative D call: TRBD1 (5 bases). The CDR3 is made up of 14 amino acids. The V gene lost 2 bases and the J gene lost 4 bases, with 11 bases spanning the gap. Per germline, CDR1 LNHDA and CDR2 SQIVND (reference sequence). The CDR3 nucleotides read TGTGCCAGTAGTATAAGTAGGGGTGGCACTGAAGCTTTCTTT. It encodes CASSISRGGTEAFF.

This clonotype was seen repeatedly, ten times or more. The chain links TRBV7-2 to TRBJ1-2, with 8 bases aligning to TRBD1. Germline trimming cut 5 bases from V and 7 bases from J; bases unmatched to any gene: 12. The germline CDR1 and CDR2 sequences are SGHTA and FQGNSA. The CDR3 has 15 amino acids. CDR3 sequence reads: CASSVQTGDGSGYTF. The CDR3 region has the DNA TGTGCCAGCAGCGTACAGACAGGGGACGGGAGTGGCTACACCTTC. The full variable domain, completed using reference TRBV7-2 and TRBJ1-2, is GAGVSQSPSNKVTEKGKDVELRCDPISGHTALYWYRQSLGQGLEFLIYFQGNSAPDKSGLPSDRFSAERTGGSVSTLTIQRTQQEDSAVYLCASSVQTGDGSGYTFGSGTRLTVV.

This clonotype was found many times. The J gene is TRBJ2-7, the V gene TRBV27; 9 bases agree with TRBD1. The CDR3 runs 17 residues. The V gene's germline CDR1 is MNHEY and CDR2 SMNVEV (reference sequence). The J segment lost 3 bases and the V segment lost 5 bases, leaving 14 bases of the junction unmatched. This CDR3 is CASSRDRDPTSSYEQYF. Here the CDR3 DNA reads TGTGCCAGCAGTAGGGACAGGGACCCTACTAGTAGCTACGAGCAGTACTTC.